These 31 T cell receptor beta chains share one sample of origin, sequenced in a study of cytomegalovirus exposure and HLA in healthy donors. Primers: 60 Vbeta forward and 13 Jbeta reverse. The data were produced by immunoSEQ multiplex PCR, yet TCRdb's version contains in-frame clones alone and is incomplete. In the table there are about 94,000 clones, around 74% of which are singletons. The sequenced sample was PBMCs. These receptors all come from a man aged 35 to 55 in good health and CMV-seropositive.

DNA for the CDR3: TGTGCCAGCAGCCAAGATCCCTCTAACACAGATACGCAGTATTTT. Amino acid sequence: CASSQDPSNTDTQYF. The chain joins TRBV4-2 to TRBJ2-3; D is unclear. V lost 0 bases and J 2 bases, leaving 9 bases between the germline ends. Looked up from germline, CDR1 is LGHNA and CDR2 is YNFKEQ. The CDR3 runs 15 residues.

This clone was observed at least ten times. The chain couples TRBV21-1 to TRBJ2-2; TRBD1 reflects the table's D call only, with no check against the DNA. TRBV21-1 is labeled a pseudogene. This CDR3 region has 16 residues. CDR3 in DNA: TGTGCCAGCAGCATAGGGGCGACAGATTACACCGGGGAGCTGTTTTTT. It codes for CASSIGATDYTGELFF.

The genes are TRBV6-5 and TRBJ2-2; 8 bases agree with TRBD1. The CDR3 is 15 residues long. The J segment lost 4 bases and the V segment lost 5 bases, leaving 6 bases of the junction unmatched. Germline V gene data show CDR1 as MNHEY and CDR2 as SVGAGI. CDR3 nucleotides: TGTGCCAGCAGTCGGCCGGGACAGGCCACCGGGGAGCTGTTTTTT. It encodes CASSRPGQATGELFF.

CDR3 sequence reads: CASSFPWNTEAFF. In DNA form, the CDR3 reads TGTGCCAGCAGCTTCCCATGGAACACTGAAGCTTTCTTT. The rearrangement links TRBV11-1 to TRBJ1-1; no definite D call. This CDR3 spans 13 amino acids. V was shortened by 3 bases and J by 1 base, with 6 bases between the two germline ends. The germline CDR1 and CDR2 sequences are SGHAT and FQDESV (reference sequence).

The chain links TRBV5-4 to TRBJ1-2, with 7 bases that match TRBD1. V gave up 0 bases and J gave up 4 bases; unmatched junction bases: 6. CDR3 size: 15 residues. From germline, CDR1 is SGHNT and CDR2 YYREEE (reference sequence). In DNA, the CDR3 is TGTGCCAGCAGCTTGGAGGGGACAGAGTTCTATGGCTACACCTTC. It is translated as CASSLEGTEFYGYTF.

The chain carries TRBV6-5 and TRBJ2-7; 11 bases map to TRBD2. V shed 4 bases and J 0 bases; nucleotides not matched to a gene: 5. The CDR3 sequence is 16 residues long. In germline, CDR1 is MNHEY, CDR2 SVGAGI. The CDR3 DNA sequence: TGTGCCAGCAGTTTTGGGACTAGCGGATCCTCCTACGAGCAGTACTTC. It specifies CASSFGTSGSSYEQYF.

The V and J genes are TRBV12-5 and TRBJ1-2, with D maybe TRBD1 (6 bases). V dropped 6 bases and J dropped 2 bases, with 10 bases sitting between them. The CDR3 runs to 13 residues. Germline V CDR1 and CDR2: LGHNT, FRNRAP. The CDR3 here is CASGTGQNYGYTF. In DNA form, the CDR3 reads TGTGCTAGTGGCACCGGACAGAACTATGGCTACACCTTC. The variable domain in full, with the rest retrieved from reference TRBV12-5 and TRBJ1-2, is DARVTQTPRHKVTEMGQEVTMRCQPILGHNTVFWYRQTMMQGLELLAYFRNRAPLDDSGMPKDRFSAEMPDATLATLKIQPSEPRDSAVYFCASGTGQNYGYTFGSGTRLTVV.

This clone came up a few times. The rearrangement uses TRBV2 and TRBJ2-4; TRBD1 matches at 8 bases. Germline V gene lookup returns CDR1 SNHLY and CDR2 FYNNEI. The CDR3 contains 14 residues. The junction had 5 bases not matched to a gene; V was cut back by 8 bases and J by 2 bases. The CDR3 region has the DNA TGTGCCAGCGGACAGGGCGGAACCAAAAACATTCAGTACTTC. Translation gives CASGQGGTKNIQYF.

The rearrangement joins TRBV9 to TRBJ2-3, with D unclear. This CDR3 region has 14 residues. Deletions cut 0 bases from V and 0 bases from J, with 5 bases between. Germline V gives CDR1 SGDLS, CDR2 YYNGEE. CDR3 DNA sequence: TGTGCCAGCAGCGTAGGCGGAAGCACAGATACGCAGTATTTT. Amino acid sequence: CASSVGGSTDTQYF.

The chain combines TRBV6-1 with TRBJ2-1; TRBD1 might be the D (6 bases). There are 15 residues in the CDR3. The V gene lost 6 bases and the J gene lost 8 bases, with 20 bases spanning the gap. Per germline, CDR1 MNHNS and CDR2 SASEGT. The CDR3 region is CASRPSGQGIDEQFF. DNA of the CDR3: TGTGCCAGCAGACCTAGTGGGCAGGGGATCGATGAGCAGTTCTTC.

This rearrangement joins TRBV11-3 to TRBJ1-1, with no clear D. CDR3 size: 13 residues. Trimming removed 6 bases from V and 1 base from J, with 9 bases in between. Germline values: CDR1 SGHNT, CDR2 YENEEA. CDR3 nucleotides: TGTGCCAGCAGTATAACAGCGAACACTGAAGCTTTCTTT. Translation gives CASSITANTEAFF.

This CDR3 reads CASSLAGNQGANGELFF. CDR3 DNA: TGCGCCAGCAGCTTGGCCGGGAACCAGGGGGCCAACGGGGAGCTGTTTTTT. The chain joins TRBV5-1 to TRBJ2-2; TRBD1 agrees at 8 bases. V shed 0 bases and J 7 bases; nucleotides not matched to a gene: 11. CDR3 length: 17 amino acids. Per the germline V gene, CDR1 is SGHRS and CDR2 is YFSETQ.

Here the CDR3 DNA reads TGTGCCAGCAGCTTAGTAGGGAGAGAGGATTCACCCCTCCACTTT. This encodes CASSLVGREDSPLHF. This chain joins TRBV7-8 and TRBJ1-6; D unclear. The CDR3 consists of 15 residues. The germline gives CDR1 SGHVS, CDR2 FQNEAQ. V shed 1 base and J shed 8 bases, with 12 bases lying between them.

The chain uses TRBV18 and TRBJ2-7, with a weak D call TRBD2 (6 bases). The CDR3 extends over 15 amino acids. V was clipped by 3 bases and J by 0 bases, with 12 bases between them. Germline V gives CDR1 KGHSH, CDR2 LQKENI. CDR3 bases: TGTGCCAGCTCACCTGAGCGGGTAGACTCCTACGAGCAGTACTTC. Protein: CASSPERVDSYEQYF.

The CDR3 coding sequence is TGTGCCAGCAGTTACTGGGCAGGGGGGAGGTATTCACCCCTCCACTTT. Encoded protein: CASSYWAGGRYSPLHF. The J gene is TRBJ1-6, the V gene TRBV6-6, with 7 bases fitting TRBD1. From germline, CDR1 is MNHNY and CDR2 SVGAGI (reference sequence). V lost 1 base and J lost 8; bases outside the gene matches: 8. CDR3 length: 16 amino acids.

This clone showed up just a few times. This sequence joins TRBV15 and TRBJ1-3; a weak D match, TRBD1 (6 bases). In germline, CDR1 is LNHNV, CDR2 YYDKDF (reference sequence). V dropped 0 bases and J dropped 0 bases, with 9 bases sitting between them. The CDR3 is 16 residues long. CDR3 coding DNA: TGTGCCACCAGCAGAGACAGGGGTAGCTCTGGAAACACCATATATTTT. Its translation: CATSRDRGSSGNTIYF.

The chain combines TRBV5-6 with TRBJ2-7; D perhaps matches TRBD2 (6 bases). The CDR3 is made up of 15 amino acids. Germline CDR1 reads SGHDT; CDR2 reads YYEEEE. V lost 0 bases to trimming and J lost 5 bases, with 15 bases between them. The CDR3 spells CASSLAVGGNDEQYF. CDR3 bases: TGTGCCAGCAGCTTGGCGGTCGGGGGTAACGACGAGCAGTACTTC.

The chain carries TRBV11-2 and TRBJ2-7; 9 nucleotides agree with TRBD1. V lost 5 bases and J lost 4; bases outside the gene matches: 9. Germline values: CDR1 SGHAT, CDR2 FQNNGV. This CDR3 contains 15 residues. In nucleotides, the CDR3 is TGTGCCAGCAGCCGGGACAGGGCAAGGGTTTACGAGCAGTACTTC. It is translated as CASSRDRARVYEQYF.

This clone was found once. The V gene is TRBV2, the J gene TRBJ2-1, with 7 bases aligning to TRBD2. Trimming at V came to 4 bases and at J to 8 bases, leaving 5 bases not matched to a gene. The CDR3 is 13 amino acids. Germline loops: CDR1 SNHLY, CDR2 FYNNEI. CDR3 DNA: TGTGCCAGCAGTGTGGCGGGAGCCCATGAGCAGTTCTTC. Translated, it gives CASSVAGAHEQFF.

This clone was observed once. The chain's CDR3 is CASSLDSSRIGEQFF. The CDR3 bases are TGTGCCAGCAGCTTGGACTCTAGCCGGATAGGTGAGCAGTTCTTC. This chain connects TRBV5-4 to TRBJ2-1; maybe TRBD2 (5 bases). Per the germline V gene, CDR1 is SGHNT and CDR2 is YYREEE (reference sequence). The V gene lost 0 bases and the J gene lost 9 bases, with 16 bases spanning the gap. This CDR3 contains 15 residues.

This chain connects TRBV18 to TRBJ2-3, with 13 bases matching TRBD2. The trim removed 6 bases at V and 5 bases at J, leaving 5 bases unmatched. This CDR3 is built from 15 residues. Germline values: CDR1 KGHSH, CDR2 LQKENI. In nucleotides, the CDR3 is TGTGCCAGCTCGACTAGCGGGGGGCCGGGAGATACGCAGTATTTT. Amino acid sequence: CASSTSGGPGDTQYF.

This clone turned up a few times. The rearrangement joins TRBV6-6 to TRBJ1-1; D call uncertain. The CDR3 loop spans 13 amino acids. Germline V gives CDR1 MNHNY, CDR2 SVGAGI (reference sequence). Trimming took 3 bases from V and 7 from J, leaving 12 bases between them. The CDR3 protein is CASSYKDGLEAFF. CDR3 in DNA: TGTGCCAGCAGTTATAAGGACGGACTTGAAGCTTTCTTT.

The CDR3 sequence: CASSLLGRAGTGELFF. The CDR3 nucleotides read TGTGCCAGCAGCTTACTCGGGAGGGCCGGCACCGGGGAGCTGTTTTTT. This chain joins TRBV7-2 and TRBJ2-2; 8 positions agree with TRBD2. The CDR3 consists of 16 residues. CDR1 SGHTA and CDR2 FQGNSA come from the germline V gene. The V and J ends lost 2 bases and 4 bases, in that order; junction bases with no gene match: 6.

This clone was observed once. DNA for the CDR3: TGTGCCAGTAGTGCCGAGACTAGCCGGGGTGGTGAGCAGTTCTTC. It yields the protein CASSAETSRGGEQFF. The genes are TRBV19 and TRBJ2-1; 7 bases line up with TRBD2. CDR1 is LNHDA, CDR2 SQIVND, per germline (reference sequence). This CDR3 is built from 15 residues. Trimming at V came to 5 bases and at J to 9 bases, leaving 13 bases not matched to a gene.

The V call is TRBV6-5, the J call TRBJ1-5; D ambiguous. Trimming shortened V by 8 bases and J by 5 bases, and 19 bases separated the two germline ends. The CDR3 is 15 amino acids. CDR1 and CDR2 (germline): MNHEY, SVGAGI. CDR3 protein: CASRSRLGTDQPQHF. Here the CDR3 DNA reads TGTGCCAGCCGCTCCAGGTTGGGCACGGATCAGCCCCAGCATTTT.

The chain combines TRBV7-2 with TRBJ2-2; 13 nucleotides align to TRBD2. Germline assignment: CDR1 SGHTA and CDR2 FQGNSA. This CDR3 spans 17 amino acids. The J segment lost 0 bases and the V segment lost 5 bases, leaving 3 bases of the junction unmatched. The CDR3 protein is CASSPGLAGANTGELFF. The DNA for the CDR3 is TGTGCCAGCAGCCCAGGACTAGCGGGGGCGAACACCGGGGAGCTGTTTTTT.

The chain carries TRBV15 and TRBJ1-1, with D possibly being TRBD1 (5 bases). The CDR3 extends over 15 amino acids. Trimming took off 0 bases at V and 7 bases at J, with 15 bases between the two ends. The germline CDR1 and CDR2 sequences are LNHNV and YYDKDF (reference sequence). CDR3 in amino acids: CATSRDRGGTFEAFF. The DNA for the CDR3 is TGTGCCACCAGCAGAGATCGGGGGGGGACCTTTGAAGCTTTCTTT.

This chain links TRBV27 with TRBJ1-2, with 7 bases aligning to TRBD1. V gave up 4 bases and J gave up 7 bases; unmatched junction bases: 12. CDR3 size: 15 residues. Germline CDR1 is MNHEY and CDR2 is SMNVEV (reference sequence). The CDR3 nucleotides are TGTGCCAGCAGTTCCCAGAGGGGGCAGTTGGGTGGCTACACCTTC. Its translation: CASSSQRGQLGGYTF.

CDR3 nucleotide sequence: TGTGCCAGCAGTGATCGGACAGACACCGGGGAGCTGTTTTTT. It is translated as CASSDRTDTGELFF. The chain combines TRBV2 with TRBJ2-2, with D perhaps matching TRBD1 (6 bases). Trimming shortened V by 3 bases and J by 3 bases, and 8 bases separated the two germline ends. CDR1 and CDR2 from the germline V gene are SNHLY and FYNNEI. The CDR3 contains 14 residues.

The rearrangement uses TRBV7-6 and TRBJ1-5; D remains unclear. V dropped 3 bases and J dropped 5 bases, with 14 bases sitting between them. The CDR3 is 15 amino acids. CDR1 and CDR2 from the germline V gene are SGHVS and FNYEAQ. CDR3 sequence: CASSFSASADQPQHF. CDR3 coding DNA: TGTGCCAGCAGCTTTTCGGCCAGCGCAGATCAGCCCCAGCATTTT.

The chain is built from TRBV7-3 and TRBJ2-2, with 7 nucleotides matching TRBD2. The CDR3 is made up of 15 amino acids. Germline V gene data show CDR1 as SGHTA and CDR2 as FQGTGA. V shed 3 bases, J shed 4 bases, and the junction held 5 bases outside the gene matches. The CDR3 DNA reads as TGTGCCAGCAGCTTCTTCGGGGGGATCACCGGGGAGCTGTTTTTT. Its protein product is CASSFFGGITGELFF. Based on the CDR3 plus reference TRBV7-3 and TRBJ2-2, the full variable domain is GAGVSQTPSNKVTEKGKYVELRCDPISGHTALYWYRQSLGQGPEFLIYFQGTGAADDSGLPNDRFFAVRPEGSVSTLKIQRTERGDSAVYLCASSFFGGITGELFFGEGSRLTVL.